Below are 21 T cell receptor beta chains sequenced from a single sample in a study of OX40 agonist ivuxolimab in advanced cancers. Repertoires were generated with immunoSEQ multiplex PCR, while TCRdb's copy carries only in-frame clones and drops some. The table shows 70,000 or so clones, with around 90% occurring only once. The sample here was CD4+ or CD8+ T cells sorted from blood, taken in a trial of the OX40 agonist ivuxolimab. Source of these receptors: an adult with an advanced solid tumor such as melanoma, head and neck, liver or kidney cancer.

V and J are TRBV19 and TRBJ1-5; D gene unclear. CDR1 and CDR2 from the germline V gene are LNHDA and SQIVND (reference sequence). Trimming removed 0 bases from V and 4 bases from J, with 4 bases in between. This CDR3 has 13 amino acids. The CDR3 loop reads CASSIEGNQPQHF. CDR3 DNA: TGTGCCAGTAGTATAGAAGGGAATCAGCCCCAGCATTTT.

V usage is TRBV5-1 and J usage is TRBJ2-1, with 13 bases that match TRBD2. From germline, CDR1 is SGHRS and CDR2 YFSETQ. This CDR3 spans 15 amino acids. V was pared by 1 base and J by 10 bases, with 5 bases of the junction left unmatched. DNA for the CDR3: TGCGCCAGCAGCTTGACAGGACTAGCGGGAGCGGAGCAGTTCTTC. This translates into CASSLTGLAGAEQFF. Full variable domain (outside the CDR3, taken from reference TRBV5-1 and TRBJ2-1): KAGVTQTPRYLIKTRGQQVTLSCSPISGHRSVSWYQQTPGQGLQFLFEYFSETQRNKGNFPGRFSGRQFSNSRSEMNVSTLELGDSALYLCASSLTGLAGAEQFFGPGTRLTVL.

The J gene is TRBJ2-7, the V gene TRBV15; unclear D gene. CDR1 LNHNV and CDR2 YYDKDF come from the germline V gene (reference sequence). V was pared by 0 bases and J by 4 bases, with 7 bases between. The CDR3 is 13 residues long. CDR3 in DNA: TGTGCCACCAGCAGAGATCTCCGGTACGAGCAGTACTTC. Its protein product is CATSRDLRYEQYF. Based on the CDR3 plus reference TRBV15 and TRBJ2-7, the full variable domain is DAMVIQNPRYQVTQFGKPVTLSCSQTLNHNVMYWYQQKSSQAPKLLFHYYDKDFNNEADTPDNFQSRRPNTSFCFLDIRSPGLGDTAMYLCATSRDLRYEQYFGPGTRLTVT.

The V and J genes are TRBV9 and TRBJ2-1; perhaps TRBD1 as D (6 bases). CDR1 SGDLS and CDR2 YYNGEE come from the germline V gene. The CDR3 is 15 amino acids. Trimming removed 1 base from V and 2 bases from J, with 10 bases in between. The CDR3 coding sequence is TGTGCCAGCAGCGTACAGGGGACCACCTACAATGAGCAGTTCTTC. Its protein product is CASSVQGTTYNEQFF.

The chain carries TRBV5-1 and TRBJ2-1; D ambiguous. In germline, CDR1 is SGHRS, CDR2 YFSETQ. CDR3 length: 12 residues. V gave up 4 bases and J gave up 4 bases, with 6 bases separating them. CDR3 sequence (DNA): TGCGCCAGCAGCAAAGAGTACAATGAGCAGTTCTTC. This gives the protein CASSKEYNEQFF.

DNA of the CDR3: TGCGCCAGCAGCTTCGGACTAGCGGGAACAGATACGCAGTATTTT. Translation gives CASSFGLAGTDTQYF. The V call is TRBV5-1, the J call TRBJ2-3; 12 bases fit TRBD2. V was pared by 2 bases and J by 3 bases, with 1 base of the junction left unmatched. From germline, CDR1 is SGHRS and CDR2 YFSETQ. This CDR3 region has 15 residues.

The gene calls are TRBV5-6 and TRBJ2-5; a possible D gene is TRBD2 (5 bases). V lost 2 bases and J lost 1, with 9 bases in between. This CDR3 comprises 14 residues. Per germline, CDR1 SGHDT and CDR2 YYEEEE. The CDR3 DNA is TGTGCCAGCAGCTTTCTAGCCCCCCAAGAGACCCAGTACTTC. The encoded protein is CASSFLAPQETQYF.

This chain connects TRBV10-3 to TRBJ2-4; TRBD1 aligns across 11 bases. This CDR3 is 14 amino acids long. Germline V gene data show CDR1 as ENHRY and CDR2 as SYGVKD. V trimming: 4 bases; J trimming: 9 bases; junction bases outside the gene matches: 5. The DNA for the CDR3 is TGTGCCATCAGTGGGGACAGGGGGAGAGGCATTCAGTACTTC. Its translation is CAISGDRGRGIQYF.

This chain connects TRBV7-3 to TRBJ2-3, with D perhaps TRBD1 (6 bases). V lost 4 bases and J 8 bases, leaving 13 bases between the germline ends. Germline values: CDR1 SGHTA, CDR2 FQGTGA. The CDR3 covers 13 residues. The CDR3 DNA follows: TGTGCCAGCAGCTCAGGACAGCACGGTACGCAGTATTTT. Translating it yields CASSSGQHGTQYF.

The chain links TRBV4-3 to TRBJ2-7; 8 nucleotides line up with TRBD2. This CDR3 has 15 residues. CDR1 and CDR2 from the germline V gene are LGHNA and YSLEER. V dropped 3 bases and J dropped 2; count of bases not matched to a gene: 6. DNA of the CDR3: TGCGCCAGCAGCCAGGTCTGGCGGGGGGCCTACGAGCAGTACTTC. Amino acids: CASSQVWRGAYEQYF.

The rearrangement uses TRBV11-2 and TRBJ2-1; 10 nucleotides agree with TRBD2. Germline V gene lookup returns CDR1 SGHAT and CDR2 FQNNGV. The CDR3 covers 18 residues. V lost 5 bases, J lost 1 base, and 11 bases stayed unmatched. CDR3 DNA sequence: TGTGCCAGCAGCACCTGGGGTAGCGGGAGGAGGTCCTACAATGAGCAGTTCTTC. It encodes CASSTWGSGRRSYNEQFF.

CDR3 DNA sequence: TGTGCCAGCAGTTCCAACTGGGGGGAAGAGCAGTACTTC. It specifies CASSSNWGEEQYF. The V call is TRBV28, the J call TRBJ2-7; TRBD2 is a possible D gene (6 bases). Germline CDR1 and CDR2: MDHEN and SYDVKM. This CDR3 is 13 amino acids long. Trimming took off 4 bases at V and 7 bases at J, with 14 bases between the two ends.

The J gene is TRBJ1-4, the V gene TRBV7-2, with no clear D. Germline V lookup: CDR1 SGHTA, CDR2 FQGNSA. The CDR3 runs 15 residues. V lost 2 bases and J lost 4, with 11 bases in between. The CDR3 nucleotides are TGTGCCAGCAGCTTAAGCACCCGAGATAATGAAAAACTGTTTTTT. This gives the protein CASSLSTRDNEKLFF.

The V and J genes are TRBV18 and TRBJ2-5, with 13 bases fitting TRBD2. Losses at the gene ends were 5 bases for V and 6 bases for J; bases not matched to a gene: 6. Germline V gene data show CDR1 as KGHSH and CDR2 as LQKENI. The CDR3 sequence is 15 residues long. The CDR3 loop is CASSGTSGIVKTQYF. The CDR3 region has the DNA TGTGCCAGCTCAGGGACTAGCGGGATTGTTAAGACCCAGTACTTC.

This rearrangement joins TRBV10-1 to TRBJ2-1; D is undetermined. Trimming removed 2 bases at V and 5 bases at J, with 7 bases between. Germline V gene sequence: CDR1 WNHNN, CDR2 SYGVQD (reference sequence). The CDR3 spans 13 residues. This chain's CDR3 is CASSEQADNEQFF. CDR3 bases: TGCGCCAGCAGTGAGCAGGCAGACAATGAGCAGTTCTTC.

The V call is TRBV18, the J call TRBJ2-5; D not resolved. Per the germline V gene, CDR1 is KGHSH and CDR2 is LQKENI. The CDR3 has 12 amino acids. Trimming stripped 3 bases from V and 5 bases from J, with 7 bases between. In DNA, the CDR3 is TGTGCCAGCTCACCCCAGAGGGAGACCCAGTACTTC. Translated, it gives CASSPQRETQYF.

The chain recombines TRBV14 with TRBJ1-2; D uncertain. Looked up from germline, CDR1 is SGHDN and CDR2 is FVKESK. Deletions cut 2 bases from V and 1 base from J, with 14 bases between. This CDR3 contains 16 residues. The CDR3 loop reads CASSQRLPQSNYGYTF. CDR3 nucleotide sequence: TGTGCCAGCAGCCAAAGACTACCACAGAGTAACTATGGCTACACCTTC.

V and J are TRBV7-3 and TRBJ2-5, with 7 positions matching TRBD2. This CDR3 is 13 amino acids long. V shed 5 bases, J shed 3 bases, and the junction held 3 bases outside the gene matches. CDR1 and CDR2 (germline): SGHTA, FQGTGA. The CDR3 DNA reads as TGTGCCAGCAGCAAAGGGACTAAAGAGACCCAGTACTTC. Its protein is CASSKGTKETQYF.

V usage is TRBV10-3 and J usage is TRBJ2-7; maybe TRBD2 (5 bases). Germline V lookup: CDR1 ENHRY, CDR2 SYGVKD. The germline V and J ends were trimmed by 0 bases and 5 bases, with 5 bases remaining between them. The CDR3 contains 12 residues. The CDR3 reads CAISESRDEQYF. Written as DNA, the CDR3 is TGTGCCATCAGTGAGTCGAGGGACGAGCAGTACTTC.

This chain links TRBV6-5 with TRBJ2-7; weak D call: TRBD1 (6 bases). The CDR3 runs 15 residues. Per the germline V gene, CDR1 is MNHEY and CDR2 is SVGAGI. Trimming took off 4 bases at V and 4 bases at J, with 17 bases between the two ends. The CDR3 region is CASSSTGRGFYEQYF. The CDR3 DNA follows: TGTGCCAGCAGTTCTACAGGGAGAGGGTTTTACGAGCAGTACTTC.

The rearrangement uses TRBV19 and TRBJ2-4; 8 nucleotides align to TRBD1. The junction had 4 bases not matched to a gene; V was cut back by 6 bases and J by 3 bases. CDR3 length: 14 residues. Germline CDR1 LNHDA, CDR2 SQIVND (reference sequence). DNA for the CDR3: TGTGCCAGTAGGACGGGACAGGTCAAAAACATTCAGTACTTC. The encoded protein is CASRTGQVKNIQYF.